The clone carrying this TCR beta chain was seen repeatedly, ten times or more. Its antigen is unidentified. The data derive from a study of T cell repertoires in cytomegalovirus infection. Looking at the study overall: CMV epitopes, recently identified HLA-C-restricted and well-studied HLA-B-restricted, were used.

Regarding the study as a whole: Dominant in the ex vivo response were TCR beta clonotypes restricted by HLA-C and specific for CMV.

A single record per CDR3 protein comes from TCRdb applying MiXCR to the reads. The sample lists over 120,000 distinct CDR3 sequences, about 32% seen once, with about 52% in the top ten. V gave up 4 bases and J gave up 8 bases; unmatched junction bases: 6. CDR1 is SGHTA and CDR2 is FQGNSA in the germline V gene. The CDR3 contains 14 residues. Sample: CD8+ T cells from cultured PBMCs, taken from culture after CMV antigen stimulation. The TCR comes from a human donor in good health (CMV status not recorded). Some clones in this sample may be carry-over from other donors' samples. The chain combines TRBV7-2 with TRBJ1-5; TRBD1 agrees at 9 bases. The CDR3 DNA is TGTGCCAGCAGCTATACAGGGGGCCGGGAGCCCCAGCATTTT. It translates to CASSYTGGREPQHF.